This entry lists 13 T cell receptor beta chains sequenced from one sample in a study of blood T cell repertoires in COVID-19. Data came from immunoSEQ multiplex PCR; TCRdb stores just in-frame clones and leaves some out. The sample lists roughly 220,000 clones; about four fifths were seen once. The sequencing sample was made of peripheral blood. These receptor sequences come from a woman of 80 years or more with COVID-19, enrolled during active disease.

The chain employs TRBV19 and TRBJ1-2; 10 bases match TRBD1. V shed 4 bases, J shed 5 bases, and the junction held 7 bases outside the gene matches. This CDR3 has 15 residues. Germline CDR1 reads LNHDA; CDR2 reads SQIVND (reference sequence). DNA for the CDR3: TGTGCCAGTAGTAAAGACCGGGACAGGGGATATGGCTACACCTTC. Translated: CASSKDRDRGYGYTF.

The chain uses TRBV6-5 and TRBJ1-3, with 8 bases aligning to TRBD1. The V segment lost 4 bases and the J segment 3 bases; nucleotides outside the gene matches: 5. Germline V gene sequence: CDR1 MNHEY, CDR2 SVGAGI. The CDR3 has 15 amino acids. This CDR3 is CASSSGQGGGNTIYF. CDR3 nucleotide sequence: TGTGCCAGCAGTTCCGGACAGGGTGGTGGAAACACCATATATTTT.

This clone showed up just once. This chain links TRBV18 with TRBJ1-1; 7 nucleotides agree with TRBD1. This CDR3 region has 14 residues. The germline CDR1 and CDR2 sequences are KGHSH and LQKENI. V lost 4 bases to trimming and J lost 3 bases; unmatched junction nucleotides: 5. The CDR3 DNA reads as TGTGCCAGCTCACTACAGGGGACGGACACTGAAGCTTTCTTT. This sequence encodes CASSLQGTDTEAFF.

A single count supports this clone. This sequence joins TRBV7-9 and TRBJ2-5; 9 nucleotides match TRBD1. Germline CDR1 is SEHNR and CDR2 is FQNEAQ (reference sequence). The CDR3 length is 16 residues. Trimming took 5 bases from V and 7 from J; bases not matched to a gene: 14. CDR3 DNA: TGTGCCAGCAGCCCTAGCCGGGACAGGGCTAGTGGGACCCAGTACTTC. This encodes CASSPSRDRASGTQYF.

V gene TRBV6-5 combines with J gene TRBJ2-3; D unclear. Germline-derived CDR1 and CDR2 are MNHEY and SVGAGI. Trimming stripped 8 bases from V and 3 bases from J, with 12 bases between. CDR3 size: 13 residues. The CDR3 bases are TGTGCCAGCGGTCGCAGTTTTACAGATACGCAGTATTTT. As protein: CASGRSFTDTQYF.

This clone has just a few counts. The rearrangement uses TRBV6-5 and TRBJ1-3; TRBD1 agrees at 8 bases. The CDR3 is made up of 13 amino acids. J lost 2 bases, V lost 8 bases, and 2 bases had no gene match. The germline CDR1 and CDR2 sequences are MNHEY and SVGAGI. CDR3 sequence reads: CASGRGPGNTIYF. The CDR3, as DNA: TGTGCCAGCGGCAGGGGGCCTGGAAACACCATATATTTT.

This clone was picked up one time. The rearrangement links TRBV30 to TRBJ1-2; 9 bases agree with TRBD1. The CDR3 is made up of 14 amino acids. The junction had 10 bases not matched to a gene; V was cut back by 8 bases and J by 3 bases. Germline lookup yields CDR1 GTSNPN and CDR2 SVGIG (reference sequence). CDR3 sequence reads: CAEGTGLGDYGYTF. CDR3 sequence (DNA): TGTGCCGAGGGGACAGGGCTGGGCGACTATGGCTACACCTTC.

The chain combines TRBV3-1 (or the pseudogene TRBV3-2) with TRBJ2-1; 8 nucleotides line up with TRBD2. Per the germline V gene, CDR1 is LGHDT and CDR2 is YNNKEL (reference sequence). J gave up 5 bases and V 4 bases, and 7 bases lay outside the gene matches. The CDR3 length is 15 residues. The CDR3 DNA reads TGTGCCAGCAGCCCCGGGACTAGAATCCACAATGAGCAGTTCTTC. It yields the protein CASSPGTRIHNEQFF.

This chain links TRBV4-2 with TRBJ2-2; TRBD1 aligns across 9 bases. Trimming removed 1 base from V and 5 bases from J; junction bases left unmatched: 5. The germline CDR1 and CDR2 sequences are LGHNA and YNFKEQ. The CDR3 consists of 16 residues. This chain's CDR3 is CASSQVGQGRTGELFF. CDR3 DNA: TGTGCCAGCAGCCAAGTGGGACAGGGAAGAACCGGGGAGCTGTTTTTT.

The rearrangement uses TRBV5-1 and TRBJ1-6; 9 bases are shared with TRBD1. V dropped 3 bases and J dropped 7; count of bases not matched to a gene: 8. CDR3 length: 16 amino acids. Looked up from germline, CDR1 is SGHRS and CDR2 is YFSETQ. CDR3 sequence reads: CASSWEGGQGNSPLHF. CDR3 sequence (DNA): TGCGCCAGCAGCTGGGAAGGAGGACAGGGGAATTCACCCCTCCACTTT.

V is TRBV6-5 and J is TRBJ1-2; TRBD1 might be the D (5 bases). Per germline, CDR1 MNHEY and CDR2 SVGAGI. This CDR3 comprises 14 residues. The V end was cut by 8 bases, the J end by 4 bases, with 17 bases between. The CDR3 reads CASAEPGGIYGYTF. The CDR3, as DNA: TGTGCCAGCGCTGAGCCGGGGGGGATCTATGGCTACACCTTC.

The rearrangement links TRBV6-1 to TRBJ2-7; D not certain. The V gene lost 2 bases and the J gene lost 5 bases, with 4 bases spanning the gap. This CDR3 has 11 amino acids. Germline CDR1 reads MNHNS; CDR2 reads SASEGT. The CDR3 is CASSESHEQYF. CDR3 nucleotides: TGTGCCAGCAGTGAATCTCACGAGCAGTACTTC.

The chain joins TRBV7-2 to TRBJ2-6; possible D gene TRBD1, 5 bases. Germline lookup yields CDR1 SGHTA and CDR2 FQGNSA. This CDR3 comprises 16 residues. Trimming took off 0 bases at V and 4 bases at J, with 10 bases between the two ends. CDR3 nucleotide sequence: TGTGCCAGCAGCTTAGCTGCAGGGTACGGGGCCAACGTCCTGACTTTC. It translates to CASSLAAGYGANVLTF.